This T cell receptor (beta chain) originates from a study of shared clonotypes between healthy human individuals. Sequenced by immunoSEQ multiplex PCR; TCRdb stores in-frame clones only, minus some. The table lists about 470,000 clones, roughly 77% of them singletons, with about 13% in the top ten. Germline CDR1 and CDR2: SGHTA and FQGTGA. The CDR3 covers 13 residues. V lost 5 bases, J lost 5 bases, and 10 bases lay in between. The V and J genes are TRBV7-3 and TRBJ2-1; D may be TRBD1 (5 bases). Source material: PBMCs. The receptor's source is a woman aged 40-49 years in good health. Some clones in this sample may be carry-over from other donors' samples. DNA of the CDR3: TGTGCCAGCAGCATTGACAGAAACAATGAGCAGTTCTTC. It specifies CASSIDRNNEQFF. The whole variable domain, remainder taken from reference TRBV7-3 and TRBJ2-1, is GAGVSQTPSNKVTEKGKYVELRCDPISGHTALYWYRQSLGQGPEFLIYFQGTGAADDSGLPNDRFFAVRPEGSVSTLKIQRTERGDSAVYLCASSIDRNNEQFFGPGTRLTVL.